Detailed here is one TCR beta chain. Its antigen is not known. This sample was included in a study of regulatory T cells in long-lasting Graves disease. Time point meaning: newly diagnosed GD, antithyroid drugs for less than 3 months. With RNA extracted from PBMCs as input, the TCR library was made. Study-level results: Persistent disease samples used TRBV28, TRBJ1-2 and TRBJ2-5 preferentially.

Through Arm-PCR of CDR3 regions and iRepertoire HTBI primers, TCR beta libraries were built. TCRdb reanalysed the multiplex PCR reads using MiXCR and keeps one entry per CDR3 protein. The table has fewer than 550,000 distinct CDR3 sequences, about 17% seen once. This CDR3 is 15 amino acids long. The V end was cut by 3 bases, the J end by 9 bases, with 20 bases between. CDR1 is KGHSH and CDR2 is LQKENI in the germline V gene. The sample also formed part of further work on T cells in Graves' hyperthyroidism and ophthalmopathy. From that second work: Calling Graves' hyperthyroidism stable meant ophthalmopathy did not progress within 18 months.

This TCR was recovered from a woman under 30 with Graves disease. Sequences were derived from peripheral blood mononuclear cells (PBMCs), sampled at new diagnosis, from a patient treated with antithyroid drugs. V gene TRBV18 combines with J gene TRBJ1-1; tentatively, D is TRBD1 (5 bases). Written as DNA, the CDR3 is TGTGCCAGCTCACCTCTCACCGACAGTAATACTCAAGCTTTCTTT. This codes for CASSPLTDSNTQAFF. Using reference TRBV18 and TRBJ1-1 for the parts outside the CDR3, the full variable domain is NAGVMQNPRHLVRRRGQEARLRCSPMKGHSHVYWYRQLPEEGLKFMVYLQKENIIDESGMPKERFSAEFPKEGPSILRIQQVVRGDSAAYFCASSPLTDSNTQAFFGQGTRLTVV.